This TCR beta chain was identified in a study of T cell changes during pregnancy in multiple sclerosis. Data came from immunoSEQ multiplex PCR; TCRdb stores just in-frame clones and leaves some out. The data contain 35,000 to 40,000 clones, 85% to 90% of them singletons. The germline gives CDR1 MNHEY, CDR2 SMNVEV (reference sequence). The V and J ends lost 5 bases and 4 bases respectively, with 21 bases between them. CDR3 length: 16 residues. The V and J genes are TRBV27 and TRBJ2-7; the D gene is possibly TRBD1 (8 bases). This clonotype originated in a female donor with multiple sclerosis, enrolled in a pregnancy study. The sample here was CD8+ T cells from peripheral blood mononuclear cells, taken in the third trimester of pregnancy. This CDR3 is CASSPSAGQAIYEQYF. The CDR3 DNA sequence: TGTGCCAGCAGTCCATCAGCGGGACAGGCGATTTACGAGCAGTACTTC.